Presented here are 12 T cell receptor beta chains from one specimen sequenced in a study of post-analysis software for immune sequencing data. Presence of unique molecular identifiers characterized the TCR beta cDNA libraries. TCRdb redid the calling of the PCR reads with MiXCR, one entry per CDR3 protein. The table records approximately 350,000 distinct CDR3 sequences, roughly 36% of them present only once. These receptors' targets are unknown. The study's findings and limits: Among four or five TRBV segments more frequent in patients than controls were TRBV5-6, TRBV5-1 and TRBV20-1.

The specimen was blood. These receptors came from a girl under 18 with multiple sclerosis.

The chain recombines TRBV4-2 with TRBJ2-3, with D uncertain. CDR3 length: 15 amino acids. Germline CDR1 and CDR2: LGHNA and YNFKEQ. Deletions cut 1 base from V and 0 bases from J, with 8 bases between. The CDR3 reads CASSQVRQSTDTQYF. The CDR3 bases are TGTGCCAGCAGCCAAGTCAGGCAGAGCACAGATACGCAGTATTTT.

The V and J genes are TRBV4-2 and TRBJ2-7, with TRBD2 matching 12 bases. The V segment lost 1 base and the J segment 3 bases; nucleotides outside the gene matches: 7. The CDR3 is 17 amino acids. Per the germline V gene, CDR1 is LGHNA and CDR2 is YNFKEQ. CDR3 loop: CASSQGATSGGYYEQYF. The CDR3 coding sequence is TGTGCCAGCAGCCAAGGGGCGACTAGCGGGGGATACTACGAGCAGTACTTC.

The chain combines TRBV10-2 with TRBJ2-1; tentative D call: TRBD1 (6 bases). Trimming stripped 2 bases from V and 9 bases from J, with 14 bases between. Germline V gene lookup returns CDR1 WSHSY and CDR2 SAAADI. This CDR3 comprises 14 residues. The CDR3 loop is CASSEGGSVGEQFF. For the CDR3, the DNA is TGCGCCAGCAGTGAGGGGGGCTCGGTGGGTGAGCAGTTCTTC.

This clonotype turned up a few times. The genes are TRBV12-3 or TRBV12-4 and TRBJ2-3; 7 nucleotides align to TRBD2. This CDR3 spans 19 amino acids. V dropped 4 bases and J dropped 5; count of bases not matched to a gene: 21. CDR3 bases: TGTGCCAGCAGTTGGGACTCGAGCGGGGTAACCCCATCAGTAGATACGCAGTATTTT. Encoded protein: CASSWDSSGVTPSVDTQYF.

CDR3 sequence (DNA): TGTGCCAGCACTTCAAAGCGGGGGGATAGGACCCAGTACTTC. Its translation is CASTSKRGDRTQYF. The chain combines TRBV12-3 or TRBV12-4 with TRBJ2-5; TRBD2 agrees at 9 bases. The CDR3 covers 14 residues. Unmatched junction bases numbered 10, after V lost 7 bases and J lost 7 bases.

This clonotype was seen only once. An end of the junction differs from the germline gene, which may be a read error. V gene TRBV11-2 combines with J gene TRBJ2-3; TRBD2 agrees at 8 bases. Germline V gene data show CDR1 as SGHAT and CDR2 as FQNNGV. CDR3 length: 15 residues. The CDR3 sequence: CVSSLGGAVYDTQYF. In nucleotides, the CDR3 is TGTGTCAGCAGCCTCGGGGGGGCCGTTTATGATACGCAGTATTTT.

V and J are TRBV5-1 and TRBJ2-7, with D tentatively TRBD2 (6 bases). The CDR3 has 14 residues. The V end was cut by 4 bases, the J end by 2 bases, with 13 bases between. The V gene's germline CDR1 is SGHRS and CDR2 YFSETQ. The CDR3 here is CASSPTAGTYEQYF. The CDR3 nucleotides are TGCGCCAGCAGCCCCACGGCGGGGACCTACGAGCAGTACTTC.

The chain carries TRBV2 and TRBJ2-3; 7 nucleotides line up with TRBD1. The germline CDR1 and CDR2 sequences are SNHLY and FYNNEI. The CDR3 length is 16 residues. J was trimmed by 2 bases and V by 3 bases; bases with no gene match: 8. The CDR3 here is CASSDPRDSNTDTQYF. CDR3 nucleotide sequence: TGTGCCAGCAGTGACCCCCGGGACAGTAACACAGATACGCAGTATTTT.

This chain uses TRBV7-3 with TRBJ2-1, with 8 bases lining up with TRBD1. The CDR3 covers 15 residues. V lost 1 base and J lost 4; bases outside the gene matches: 3. Germline values: CDR1 SGHTA, CDR2 FQGTGA. The CDR3 loop reads CASSLRQGFYNEQFF. CDR3 bases: TGTGCCAGCAGCTTAAGACAGGGGTTTTACAATGAGCAGTTCTTC.

This chain joins TRBV7-9 and TRBJ2-6, with TRBD1 matching over 7 bases. The J segment lost 2 bases and the V segment lost 6 bases, leaving 19 bases of the junction unmatched. Germline CDR1 is SEHNR and CDR2 is FQNEAQ (reference sequence). The CDR3 covers 20 residues. This CDR3 is CASRHSHMTGRTAGANVLTF. In DNA, the CDR3 is TGTGCCAGCAGACATTCCCACATGACAGGGCGGACTGCTGGGGCCAACGTCCTGACTTTC. Complete variable domain (other parts from reference TRBV7-9 and TRBJ2-6): DTGVSQNPRHKITKRGQNVTFRCDPISEHNRLYWYRQTLGQGPEFLTYFQNEAQLEKSRLLSDRFSAERPKGSFSTLEIQRTEQGDSAMYLCASRHSHMTGRTAGANVLTFGAGSRLTVL.

The chain carries TRBV4-1 and TRBJ2-1; TRBD2 might be the D (5 bases). The ends were cut back, 0 bases at V and 4 bases at J, with 13 bases in the middle. CDR1 and CDR2 (germline): MGHRA, YSYEKL. This CDR3 region has 16 residues. The CDR3 loop is CASSQDRRLTYNEQFF. CDR3 nucleotides: TGCGCCAGCAGCCAAGATCGGCGACTAACATACAATGAGCAGTTCTTC.

This sequence joins TRBV3-1 and TRBJ2-5; D remains unclear. The CDR3 length is 13 residues. Trimming cost V 3 bases and J 0 bases, with 5 bases left between them. Germline CDR1 reads LGHDT; CDR2 reads YNNKEL (reference sequence). The CDR3 bases are TGTGCCAGCAGCCAGGTGAACCAAGAGACCCAGTACTTC. This sequence encodes CASSQVNQETQYF.